This T cell receptor beta chain derives from a study of low-dose radiotherapy and immunotherapy resistance in tumors (dated by TCRdb to between 2021 and 2024). Regarding the research as a whole: In Cohort 1, each fraction delivered 0.5 Gy every 2 weeks, and the prescribed total PTV dose was 6.5 Gy. Starting on cycle 1 day 1, patients took 300 mg of aspirin by mouth once daily for four cycles. Patients were given nivolumab as a 240 mg flat dose every two weeks and ipilimumab at 1 mg/kg every six weeks, with both drugs delivered intravenously. Cyclophosphamide 200 mg/m2 was administered intravenously every two weeks, one day before each radiation and immunotherapy administration. Eight patients were included in the translational analysis, namely three from the first dose cohort plus the first five from the second dose cohort. In Cohort 2, 1 Gy per fraction was delivered every two weeks, for a total of 13 Gy over 26 weeks. Trial participants were not randomized into treatment groups.

Donors were enrolled in RACIN, a single-arm phase I dose-escalation trial in which nivolumab, ipilimumab, aspirin, low-dose cyclophosphamide and low-dose radiotherapy were combined. To be eligible, a patient needed to have an advanced solid tumor that was TIL-negative. The table lists this clonotype with a few counts. It lacks a known antigen. The record has no base qualities; no much larger clone is one base away. CDR1 and CDR2 are drawn from the germline V gene (reference sequence): SGHNT, YYREEE. The germline ends are 8 bases apart after V is trimmed by 3 bases and J by 0 bases. From the cysteine up to the phenylalanine, the CDR3 has a length of 14 residues. Only the CDR3 DNA is retained, 42 bases long and in frame from the first base. Superscript III and a set of TRAV- and TRBV-specific primers were used to synthesize first-strand cDNA, so that both TCRalpha and TCRbeta chains were covered. A roughly 20-cycle PCR with Phusion amplified the TCRs, pairing a constant-region primer with the adapter that was attached to the V primers. Isolated mRNA was amplified with the MessageAmp II aRNA Amplification Kit, using a roughly 15-hour in vitro transcription at 37°C. The Dynabeads mRNA DIRECT Purification Kit was used to isolate mRNA for TCR sequencing. Indexed Illumina adapters were added in a second Phusion PCR of roughly 27 cycles, and the PCR products were purified with AMPure XP beads. Per the authors' processing: Custom Perl scripts pooled TCR sequences encoding the same protein, removed out-of-frame sequences and computed each clonotype's abundance. Any TCR sequence supported by only a single read was excluded from analysis. The metrics used to describe the repertoires included Shannon entropy, Gini index, clonality, richness, and the frequency of TCRs shared between repertoires. In-frame beta chains were kept once TCRdb had trimmed the public reads at Q25 with fastp and called clones with MiXCR. All rows with the same CDR3 protein become a single entry with the most common DNA and genes. Here the V and J calls rest on TCRdb's processing, not on the authors' analysis. In this sample the table shows under 15,000 distinct CDR3 sequences, roughly 60% of which occur a single time. The leading ten clones occupy approximately 7.7% of the sample.

The receptor was isolated from a human donor with advanced metastatic prostate, ovarian, gallbladder or colorectal cancer (not recorded which). This table probably holds off-target reads from a library built for another chain. Rearrangement joined TRBV5-4 to TRBJ2-3; a confident D gene designation cannot be given. The CDR3 corresponds to CASSSLLSTDTQYF. The DNA sequence follows: TGTGCCAGCAGCTCATTACTAAGCACAGATACGCAGTATTTT. The CDR3, completed at both ends by the reference TRBV5-4 and TRBJ2-3 genes, gives the full variable domain ETGVTQSPTHLIKTRGQQVTLRCSSQSGHNTVSWYQQALGQGPQFIFQYYREEENGRGNFPPRFSGLQFPNYSSELNVNALELDDSALYLCASSSLLSTDTQYFGPGTRLTVL.